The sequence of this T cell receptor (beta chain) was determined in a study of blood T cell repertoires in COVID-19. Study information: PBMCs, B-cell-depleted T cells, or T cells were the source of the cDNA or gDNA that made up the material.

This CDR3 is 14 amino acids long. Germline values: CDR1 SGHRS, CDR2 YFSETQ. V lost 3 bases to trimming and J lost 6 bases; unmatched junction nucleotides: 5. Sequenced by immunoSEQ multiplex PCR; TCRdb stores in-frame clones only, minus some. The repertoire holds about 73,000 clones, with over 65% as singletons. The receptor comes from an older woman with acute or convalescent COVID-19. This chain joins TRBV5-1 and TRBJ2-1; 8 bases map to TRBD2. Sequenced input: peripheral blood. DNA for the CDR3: TGCGCCAGCAGCTGGTCGGGAGGGATCAATGAGCAGTTCTTC. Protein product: CASSWSGGINEQFF.